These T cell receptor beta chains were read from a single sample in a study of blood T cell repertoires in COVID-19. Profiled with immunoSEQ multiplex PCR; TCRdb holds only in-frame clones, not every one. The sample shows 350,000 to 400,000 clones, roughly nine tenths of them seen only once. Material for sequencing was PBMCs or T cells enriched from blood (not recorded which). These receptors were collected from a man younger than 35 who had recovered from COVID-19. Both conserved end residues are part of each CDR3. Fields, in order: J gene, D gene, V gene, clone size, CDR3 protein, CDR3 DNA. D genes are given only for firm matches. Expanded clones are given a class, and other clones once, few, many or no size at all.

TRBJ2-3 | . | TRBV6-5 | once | CASSYSRQGGADTQYF | TGTGCCAGCAGTTACTCACGGCAGGGTGGCGCAGATACGCAGTATTTT
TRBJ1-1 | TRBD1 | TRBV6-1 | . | CASSDTGGFTEAFF | TGTGCCAGCAGTGATACAGGGGGGTTCACTGAAGCTTTCTTT
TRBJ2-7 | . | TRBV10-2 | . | CASSENRFSYEQYF | TGCGCCAGCAGTGAAAACAGGTTCTCCTACGAGCAGTACTTC
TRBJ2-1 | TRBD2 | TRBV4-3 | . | CASSLGLENEQFF | TGCGCCAGCAGCCTTGGACTAGAGAATGAGCAGTTCTTC
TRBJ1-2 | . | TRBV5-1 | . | CASRDSGYDYTF | TGCGCCAGCAGAGACAGTGGCTATGACTACACCTTC
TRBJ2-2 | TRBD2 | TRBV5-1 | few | CASSFGASGANTGELFF | TGCGCCAGCAGCTTCGGGGCAAGCGGGGCTAACACCGGGGAGCTGTTTTTT
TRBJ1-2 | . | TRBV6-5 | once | CASSREPESYYGYTF | TGTGCCAGCAGCCGCGAACCCGAGTCTTACTATGGCTACACCTTC
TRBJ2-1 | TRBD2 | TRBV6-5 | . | CASSIAGTYNEQFF | TGTGCCAGCAGTATAGCGGGAACCTACAATGAGCAGTTCTTC
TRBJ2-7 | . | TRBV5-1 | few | CASSSSYEQYF | TGCGCCAGCAGCTCTTCCTACGAGCAGTACTTC
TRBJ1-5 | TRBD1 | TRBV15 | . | CATSSDRVNQPQHF | TGTGCCACCAGCAGCGACAGGGTCAATCAGCCCCAGCATTTT
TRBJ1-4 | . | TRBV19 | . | CASSIASFSGEKLFF | TGTGCCAGTAGTATAGCCTCTTTTAGCGGTGAAAAACTGTTTTTT
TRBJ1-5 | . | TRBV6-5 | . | CASSYYGGDQPQHF | TGTGCCAGCAGTTACTATGGCGGGGATCAGCCCCAGCATTTT
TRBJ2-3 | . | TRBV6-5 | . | CASSRYSLHGDTQYF | TGTGCCAGCAGTCGCTACAGTCTTCATGGAGATACGCAGTATTTT
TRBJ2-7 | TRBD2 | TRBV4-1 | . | CASNSGTSGRSEQYF | TGCGCCAGCAATTCGGGGACTAGCGGGAGAAGCGAGCAGTACTTC
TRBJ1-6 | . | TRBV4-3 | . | CASSQTLQNSPLHF | TGCGCCAGCAGCCAAACCCTCCAGAATTCACCCCTCCACTTT
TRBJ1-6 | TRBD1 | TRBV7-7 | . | CASSPDRNSPLHF | TGTGCCAGCAGCCCGGACAGGAATTCACCCCTCCACTTT
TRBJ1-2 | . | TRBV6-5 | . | CASSGVLNYGYTF | TGTGCCAGCAGCGGGGTTCTTAACTATGGCTACACCTTC
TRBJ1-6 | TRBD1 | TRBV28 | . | CASSSGTGHSPLHF | TGTGCCAGCAGTTCCGGGACAGGGCACTCACCCCTCCACTTT
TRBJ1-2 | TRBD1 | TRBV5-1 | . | CASSPLPRTQRTGNYGYTF | TGCGCCAGCAGCCCGCTTCCCCGGACGCAGAGGACAGGGAACTATGGCTACACCTTC
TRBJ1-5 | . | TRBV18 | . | CASSRDSTNQPQHF | TGTGCCAGCTCACGAGACAGTACCAATCAGCCCCAGCATTTT
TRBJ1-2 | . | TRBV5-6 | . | CASISQAANYGYTF | TGTGCCAGCATATCCCAGGCAGCTAACTATGGCTACACCTTC
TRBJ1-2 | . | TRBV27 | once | CASSSQGPGGYTF | TGTGCCAGCAGTTCACAGGGTCCCGGCGGCTACACCTTC
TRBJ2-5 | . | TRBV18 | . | CASSPPNQVQETQYF | TGTGCCAGCTCACCTCCGAACCAGGTCCAAGAGACCCAGTACTTC
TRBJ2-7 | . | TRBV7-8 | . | CASSVLQGSEQYF | TGTGCCAGCAGCGTACTCCAGGGCAGCGAGCAGTACTTC
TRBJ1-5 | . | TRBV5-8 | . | CASSLPEQGPQHF | TGTGCCAGCAGCTTACCCGAACAGGGCCCCCAGCATTTT
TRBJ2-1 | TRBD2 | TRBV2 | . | CATSSGSSNEQFF | TGTGCCACATCTAGCGGGAGTAGCAATGAGCAGTTCTTC
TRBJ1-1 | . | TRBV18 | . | CASSPSSSNTEAFF | TGTGCCAGCTCACCATCGAGTTCAAACACTGAAGCTTTCTTT
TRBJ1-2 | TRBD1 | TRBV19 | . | CASSSEDRATWGYTF | TGTGCCAGTAGTTCCGAGGACAGGGCTACGTGGGGCTACACCTTC
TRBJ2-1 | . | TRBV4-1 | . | CASSQGRGTYNEQFF | TGCGCCAGCAGCCAAGGCAGGGGGACTTACAATGAGCAGTTCTTC
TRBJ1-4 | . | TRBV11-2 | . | CASRGGFTNEKLFF | TGTGCCAGCAGGGGAGGGTTTACTAATGAAAAACTGTTTTTT
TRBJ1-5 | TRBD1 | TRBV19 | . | CASNTGTGNRPQHF | TGTGCCAGTAATACCGGGACAGGGAACCGGCCCCAGCATTTT
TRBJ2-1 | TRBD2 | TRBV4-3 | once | CASSQEASGAIYNEQFF | TGCGCCAGCAGCCAAGAGGCTAGCGGAGCCATTTACAATGAGCAGTTCTTC
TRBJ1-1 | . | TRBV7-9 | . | CASSLRQTNTEAFF | TGTGCCAGCAGCCTCCGACAGACGAACACTGAAGCTTTCTTT
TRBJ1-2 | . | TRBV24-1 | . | CATLAGESDYGYTF | TGTGCCACTCTGGCGGGGGAGAGCGACTATGGCTACACCTTC
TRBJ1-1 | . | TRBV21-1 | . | CASSKVRDRLGTEAFF | TGTGCCAGCAGCAAAGTGAGGGACAGGCTAGGGACTGAAGCTTTCTTT
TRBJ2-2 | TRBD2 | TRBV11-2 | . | CASRGTSVTGELFF | TGTGCCAGCAGGGGGACTAGCGTTACCGGGGAGCTGTTTTTT